This T cell receptor (beta chain) was retrieved from a study of shared clonotypes between healthy human individuals. Study findings and constraints: The study found roughly 5% of naive CD4 clonotypes shared across several donors. The authors expected sequencing depth to affect clonotype sharing among donors.

CD45RO-negative cells were positively selected for CCR7, leaving out terminally differentiated effector memory CD45RA+ cells. Worth noting for this clone: What it binds is unknown.

Some clones are missing from TCRdb's copy, which holds only in-frame ones; the method was immunoSEQ multiplex PCR. This table has about 2.1 million clones, roughly 91% appearing once. The clonotype comes from a man aged 18 to 30 in good health. Some clones in this sample may be carry-over from other donors' samples. Source material: naive CD8+ T cells from PBMCs.

The DNA of the CDR3 is TGTGCCAGCAGCTCCCCCGGAAATCAGCCCCAGCATTTT. Translated: CASSSPGNQPQHF. The V and J genes are TRBV5-6 and TRBJ1-5; D gene unclear. CDR1 is SGHDT, CDR2 YYEEEE, per germline. V was trimmed by 3 bases and J by 4 bases, leaving 8 bases between them. CDR3 length: 13 amino acids. Looking up the rest from reference TRBV5-6 and TRBJ1-5 gives the full variable domain: DAGVTQSPTHLIKTRGQQVTLRCSPKSGHDTVSWYQQALGQGPQFIFQYYEEEERQRGNFPDRFSGHQFPNYSSELNVNALLLGDSALYLCASSSPGNQPQHFGDGTRLSIL.